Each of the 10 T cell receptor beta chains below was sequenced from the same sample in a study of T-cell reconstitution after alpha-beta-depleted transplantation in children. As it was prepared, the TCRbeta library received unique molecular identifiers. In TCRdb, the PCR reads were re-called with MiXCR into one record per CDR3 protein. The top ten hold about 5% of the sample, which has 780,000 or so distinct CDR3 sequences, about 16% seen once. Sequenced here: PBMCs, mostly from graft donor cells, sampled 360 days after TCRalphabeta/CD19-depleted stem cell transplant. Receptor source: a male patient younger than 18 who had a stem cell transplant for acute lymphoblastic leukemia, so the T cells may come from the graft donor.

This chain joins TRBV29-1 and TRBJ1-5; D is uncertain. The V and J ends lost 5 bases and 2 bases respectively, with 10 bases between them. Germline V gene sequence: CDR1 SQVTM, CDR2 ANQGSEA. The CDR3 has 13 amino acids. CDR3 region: CSVIDMGNQPQHF. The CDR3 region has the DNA TGCAGCGTTATCGACATGGGCAATCAGCCCCAGCATTTT.

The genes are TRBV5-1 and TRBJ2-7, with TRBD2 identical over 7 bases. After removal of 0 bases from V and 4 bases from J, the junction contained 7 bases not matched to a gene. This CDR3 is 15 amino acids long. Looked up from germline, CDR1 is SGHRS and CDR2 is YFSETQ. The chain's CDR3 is CASSLGQAGRYEQYF. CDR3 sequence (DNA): TGCGCCAGCAGCTTGGGGCAAGCGGGAAGGTACGAGCAGTACTTC.

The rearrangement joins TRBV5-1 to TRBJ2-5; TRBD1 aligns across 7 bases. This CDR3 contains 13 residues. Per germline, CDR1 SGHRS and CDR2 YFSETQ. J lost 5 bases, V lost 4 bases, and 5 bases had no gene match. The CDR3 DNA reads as TGCGCCAGCAGCACGACAGGGATCGAGACCCAGTACTTC. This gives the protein CASSTTGIETQYF.

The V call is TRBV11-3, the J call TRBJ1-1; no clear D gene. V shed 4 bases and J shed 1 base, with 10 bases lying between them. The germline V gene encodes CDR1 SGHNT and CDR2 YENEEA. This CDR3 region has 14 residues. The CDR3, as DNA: TGTGCCAGCAGCTACCACGGAACGAACACTGAAGCTTTCTTT. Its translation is CASSYHGTNTEAFF.

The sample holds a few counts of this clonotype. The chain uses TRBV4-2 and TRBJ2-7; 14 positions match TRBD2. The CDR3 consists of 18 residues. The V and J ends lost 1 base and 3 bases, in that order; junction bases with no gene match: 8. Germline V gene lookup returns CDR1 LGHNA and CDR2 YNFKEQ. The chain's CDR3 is CASSQAVPGLAGVYEQYF. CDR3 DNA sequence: TGTGCCAGCAGCCAAGCTGTACCGGGACTAGCGGGAGTCTACGAGCAGTACTTC.

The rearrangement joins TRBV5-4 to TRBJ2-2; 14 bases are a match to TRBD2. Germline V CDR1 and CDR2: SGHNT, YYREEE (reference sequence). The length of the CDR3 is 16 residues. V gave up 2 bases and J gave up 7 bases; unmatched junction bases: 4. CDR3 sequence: CASSFPGLAGVGELFF. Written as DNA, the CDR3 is TGTGCCAGCAGCTTCCCGGGACTAGCGGGAGTCGGGGAGCTGTTTTTT. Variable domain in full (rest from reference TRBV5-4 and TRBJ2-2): ETGVTQSPTHLIKTRGQQVTLRCSSQSGHNTVSWYQQALGQGPQFIFQYYREEENGRGNFPPRFSGLQFPNYSSELNVNALELDDSALYLCASSFPGLAGVGELFFGEGSRLTVL.

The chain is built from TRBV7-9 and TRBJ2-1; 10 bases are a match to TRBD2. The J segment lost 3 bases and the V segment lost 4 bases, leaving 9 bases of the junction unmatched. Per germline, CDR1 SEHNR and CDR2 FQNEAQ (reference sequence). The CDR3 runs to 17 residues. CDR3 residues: CASSSAAGTSDYNEQFF. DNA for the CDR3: TGTGCCAGCAGCTCCGCAGCAGGGACTAGCGACTACAATGAGCAGTTCTTC.

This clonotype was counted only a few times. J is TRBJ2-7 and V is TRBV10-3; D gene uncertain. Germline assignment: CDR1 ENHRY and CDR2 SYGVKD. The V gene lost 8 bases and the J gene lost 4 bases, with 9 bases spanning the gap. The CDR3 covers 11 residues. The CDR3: CAIGEEYEQYF. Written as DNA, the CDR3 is TGTGCCATCGGAGAAGAGTACGAGCAGTACTTC.

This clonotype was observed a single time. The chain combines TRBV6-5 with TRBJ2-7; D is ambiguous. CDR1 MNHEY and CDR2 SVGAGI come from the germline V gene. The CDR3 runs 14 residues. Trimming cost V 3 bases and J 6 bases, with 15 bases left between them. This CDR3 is CASSYLLTHTEQYF. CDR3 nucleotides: TGTGCCAGCAGTTATTTGCTAACGCACACCGAGCAGTACTTC.

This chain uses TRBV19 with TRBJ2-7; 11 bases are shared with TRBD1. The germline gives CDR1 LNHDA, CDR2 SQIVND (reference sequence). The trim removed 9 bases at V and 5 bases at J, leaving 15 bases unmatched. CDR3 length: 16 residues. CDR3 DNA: TGTGCCAGCGGGCCTCGGGACAGGGGGGATTTGAACGAGCAGTACTTC. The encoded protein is CASGPRDRGDLNEQYF.